This paragraph reports one T cell receptor beta chain. No antigen is known for it. This entry comes from a study of T-cell memory formation after mild COVID-19. Broader study findings: Day 15 to 85 contractors were CD4/CD8 balanced; later expanders leaned CD4+. Pre-infection memory contained some responding clones, which suggested that cross-reactive memory had joined.

V was shortened by 4 bases and J by 4 bases, with 3 bases between the two germline ends. This CDR3 contains 12 residues. Germline values: CDR1 KGHDR, CDR2 SFDVKD. One entry per CDR3 protein results from TCRdb running MiXCR on the 5' RACE reads. Of around 250,000 distinct CDR3 sequences in the sample, more than 8% are singletons; the top ten hold roughly a fifth. The chain joins TRBV24-1 to TRBJ2-2; D gene uncertain. The sample taken for sequencing was PBMCs or a T cell subset sorted from them (not recorded which). This receptor was identified in a man younger than 30 who had mild COVID-19 (a few samples of this study predate the infection). Cell type and time point are not known. The CDR3 sequence: CATSDFTGELFF. The CDR3 DNA reads as TGTGCCACCAGTGACTTCACCGGGGAGCTGTTTTTT.